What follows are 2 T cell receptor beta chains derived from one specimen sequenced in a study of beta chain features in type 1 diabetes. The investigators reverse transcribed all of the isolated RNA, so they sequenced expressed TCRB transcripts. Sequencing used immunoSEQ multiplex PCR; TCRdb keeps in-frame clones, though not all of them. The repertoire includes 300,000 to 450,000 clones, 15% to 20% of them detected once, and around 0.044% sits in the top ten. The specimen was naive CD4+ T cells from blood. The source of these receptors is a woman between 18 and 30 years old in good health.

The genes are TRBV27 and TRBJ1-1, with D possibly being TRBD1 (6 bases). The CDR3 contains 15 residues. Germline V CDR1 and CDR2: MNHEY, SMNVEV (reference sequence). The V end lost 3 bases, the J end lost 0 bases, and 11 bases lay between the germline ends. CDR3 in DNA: TGTGCCAGCAGTTTCTACAGGGACATGAACACTGAAGCTTTCTTT. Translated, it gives CASSFYRDMNTEAFF.

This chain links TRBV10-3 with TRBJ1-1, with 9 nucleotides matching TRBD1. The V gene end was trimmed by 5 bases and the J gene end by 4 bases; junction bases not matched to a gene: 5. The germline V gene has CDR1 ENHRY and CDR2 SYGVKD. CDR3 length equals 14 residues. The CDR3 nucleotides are TGTGCCATCAGTAAGGACAGGGGAGGCACTGAAGCTTTCTTT. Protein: CAISKDRGGTEAFF.